This T cell receptor beta chain is drawn from a study of Graves' ophthalmopathy and Graves' hyperthyroidism. This clonotype was seen only a few times. Its antigen is as yet unknown. Scientists amplified the TCR beta CDR3 regions from RNA transcripts. First-round RT-PCR employed HTBI primers, with a second-round multiplex PCR after it. TCRdb reprocessed the multiplex PCR reads via MiXCR and lists one record per CDR3 protein. The top ten clones hold 11% of a sample with roughly 1.1 million distinct CDR3 sequences, less than 45% of them seen once. Among the exclusions were patients with other autoimmune diseases, uncontrolled infections, pregnancy or lactation. The evidence that diagnosis relied on was clinical symptoms, serum thyroxine, TRAb, thyroid ultrasound and orbital computed tomography. Trimming at V came to 5 bases and at J to 2 bases, leaving 6 bases not matched to a gene. This CDR3 spans 15 amino acids. Germline values: CDR1 MNHEY, CDR2 SVGAGI.

Study-level points and caveats: In blood, most expanded thyroid clonotypes above 0.001 frequency were also detected. The model achieved 55% to 71% sensitivity and 72% to 75% specificity for ophthalmopathy progression.

Specimen: peripheral blood or thyroid tissue (not recorded which). The origin of this receptor is an adult man with Graves' hyperthyroidism. This sequence joins TRBV6-5 and TRBJ2-5, with 9 bases lining up with TRBD1. CDR3 sequence reads: CASSGRDRAQETQYF. The CDR3 nucleotides read TGTGCCAGCAGTGGCCGGGACAGGGCGCAAGAGACCCAGTACTTC.